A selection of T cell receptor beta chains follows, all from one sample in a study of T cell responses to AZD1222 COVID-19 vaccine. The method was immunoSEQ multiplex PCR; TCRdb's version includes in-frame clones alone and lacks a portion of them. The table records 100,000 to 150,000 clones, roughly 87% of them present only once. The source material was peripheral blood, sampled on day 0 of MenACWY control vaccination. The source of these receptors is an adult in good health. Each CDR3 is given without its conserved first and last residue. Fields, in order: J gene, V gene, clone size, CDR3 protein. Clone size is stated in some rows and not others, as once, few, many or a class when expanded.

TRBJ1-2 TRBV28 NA ASSWVQTNYGYT
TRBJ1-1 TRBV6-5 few ASSARREAEAF
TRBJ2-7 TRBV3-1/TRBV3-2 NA ASSVGTGSYEQY
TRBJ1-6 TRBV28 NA ASSTSGRTYNSPLH
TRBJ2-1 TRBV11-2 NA ASSLKTDFVYNEQF
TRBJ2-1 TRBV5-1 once ASSFWPGENNEQF
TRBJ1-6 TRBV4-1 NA ASSPASHNNSPLH
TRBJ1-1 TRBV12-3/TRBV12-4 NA ASSFYTYTEAF
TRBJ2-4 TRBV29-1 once SVVGLEENIQY
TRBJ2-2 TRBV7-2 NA ASSPPGELF
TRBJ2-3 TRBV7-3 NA ASSLGLAGTDTQY
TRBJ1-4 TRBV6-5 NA ASSYGRLNEKLF
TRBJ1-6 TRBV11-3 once ASSLVSGRKGQDNSPLH
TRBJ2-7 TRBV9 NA ASGPEASGFTYEQY
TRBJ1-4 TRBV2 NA AAAWTGHEKLF
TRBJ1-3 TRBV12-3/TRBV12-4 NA ASSSTRRNTIY
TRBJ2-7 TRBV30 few AWSVSRYEQY
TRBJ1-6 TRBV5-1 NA ASSPVDRRNSPLH
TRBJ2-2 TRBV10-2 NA ASSIAGVFPTGELF
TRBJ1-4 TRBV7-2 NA ASSQTGGMGEKLF
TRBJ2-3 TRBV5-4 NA ASSLEYGGTDTQY
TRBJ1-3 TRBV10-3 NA AISENGQGSGNTIY
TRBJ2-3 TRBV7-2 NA ASSLAGTSVISTDTQY
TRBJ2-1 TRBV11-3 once ASSVSGSWEQF
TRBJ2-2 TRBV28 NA ASSSPGPNTGELF
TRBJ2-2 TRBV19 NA AVNTGELF
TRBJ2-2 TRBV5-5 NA ASTGHYTGELF
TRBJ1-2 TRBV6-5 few ASRDRGLGYT
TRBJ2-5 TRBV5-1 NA ASSLQGWETQY
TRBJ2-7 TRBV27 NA ASSYSGGSYEQY
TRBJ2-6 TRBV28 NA ASSFSLVTDGYAGANVLT
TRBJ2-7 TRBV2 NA ASTHGREYEQY
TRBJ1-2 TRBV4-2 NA ASSQSNYGYT
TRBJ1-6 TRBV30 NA AWSKEGAHNSPLH
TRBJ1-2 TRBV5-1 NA ASSRGQGGSYT
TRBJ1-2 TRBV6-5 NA ASSYSEGTYGYT
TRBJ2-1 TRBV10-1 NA AGRDLNEQF
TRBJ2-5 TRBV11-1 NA ASSPPGTLETQY
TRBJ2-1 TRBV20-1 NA SAKEGREQF
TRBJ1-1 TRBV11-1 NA ASSRGTHLMDTEAF
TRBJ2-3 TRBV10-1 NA ASSERDRSTQY
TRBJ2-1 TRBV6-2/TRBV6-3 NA ASSYGGANEQF
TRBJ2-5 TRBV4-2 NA ASSQDFSQGSQETQY
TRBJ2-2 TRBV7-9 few ASSLPRRGSNTGELF
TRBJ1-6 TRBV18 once ASSPGVGSYNSPLH
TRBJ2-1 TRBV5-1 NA ASSLEGGGQNEQF
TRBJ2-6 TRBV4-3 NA ASSPVGWRPDSGANVLT
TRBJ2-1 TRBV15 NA ATSRGDSAFLDNEQF
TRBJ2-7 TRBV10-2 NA ASRDNSYEQY
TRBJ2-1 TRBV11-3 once ASSSRTSGGDEQF
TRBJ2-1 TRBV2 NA ASSKGQGYNEQF
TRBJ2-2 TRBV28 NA ASSLGGYTGELF
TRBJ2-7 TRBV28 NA ASIDPGTGTYEQY
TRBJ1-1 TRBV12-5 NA ASGQGAGTEAF
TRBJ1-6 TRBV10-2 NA ASSESGDRRISPLH
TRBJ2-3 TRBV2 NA ASSKGTGADTQY
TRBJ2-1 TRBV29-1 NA SVEMTSGGSSYNEQF
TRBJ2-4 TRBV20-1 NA SASEGSAKNIQY
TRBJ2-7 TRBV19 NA ASSPISLVGEQY
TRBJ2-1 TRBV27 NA ASSLSAGPYNEQF